This TCR beta chain is from a study of blood T cell repertoires in COVID-19. Germline V CDR1 and CDR2: SGHAT, FQNNGV. The CDR3 is made up of 15 amino acids. Trimming removed 0 bases at V and 3 bases at J, with 8 bases between. TCRdb keeps only in-frame clones here, not all; method: immunoSEQ multiplex PCR. The sample consists of about 440,000 clones, about 89% of them appearing once. Sequenced material: peripheral blood. The receptor comes from a woman younger than 45 with acute or convalescent COVID-19. The V call is TRBV11-2, the J call TRBJ1-4, with D possibly TRBD1 on 5 matching bases. In DNA form, the CDR3 reads TGTGCCAGCAGCTTAGATGGGGCTCCTAATGAAAAACTGTTTTTT. Protein product: CASSLDGAPNEKLFF. Full variable domain (remainder filled in from reference TRBV11-2 and TRBJ1-4): EAGVAQSPRYKIIEKRQSVAFWCNPISGHATLYWYQQILGQGPKLLIQFQNNGVVDDSQLPKDRFSAERLKGVDSTLKIQPAKLEDSAVYLCASSLDGAPNEKLFFGSGTQLSVL.